Included here is one TCR beta chain sequence, with context. Its antigen is not yet known. No much larger clone is present one base from it, and per-base qualities are unavailable. A case-control design nested within a healthcare worker cohort in London, UK, was used, with weekly nasopharyngeal swab PCR tests and blood sampling performed. Healthcare workers were recruited between 23 and 31 March 2020, during the week of the UK lockdown, and were followed weekly for up to roughly 15 weeks. The data belong to a study of early T cells in non-severe SARS-CoV-2 infection (dated by TCRdb to the early 2020s). The study in broad terms: TCR sequencing used bulk RNA from unsorted whole blood, so alpha and beta chains could not be paired. Findings and caveats that apply to the study as a whole: VDJdb matching was skewed toward anti-spike CD8 responses and likely underestimated virus-specific expansions by missing private and CD4 specificities.

The CDR3 starts with the cysteine, ends with the phenylalanine, and has 15 residues. The DNA shown is the 45-base CDR3, in frame from base 1. At the junction V is shortened by 4 bases and J by 2 bases, with 12 bases in between. In the germline V gene (reference sequence), CDR1 corresponds to LNHDA and CDR2 to SQIVND. The method was 5' RACE. Sequencer: NextSeq 500. Unique molecular identifiers were attached to individual cDNA molecules in the TCR library protocol so that sequencing error and PCR bias could be corrected. Both TCR alpha and beta chains were sequenced, and tight co-correlation was observed between alpha and beta sequence abundances in each sample. As for the authors' bioinformatics: Decombinator V4 was used to annotate the V gene, J gene and CDR3 of the TCR sequences. Expanded TCRs were defined as changing significantly between any two time points under a Poisson model with p below 0.0001. TCR abundances were normalised to the total number of TCRs sequenced in each sample and reported as counts per million. TRAV1-2 paired with TRAJ12, TRAJ20 or TRAJ33 defined MAIT TCRs, while TRAV10 paired with TRAJ18 defined iNKT TCRs. A search of VDJdb, accessed on 1 November 2021, was run for TCRs annotated to CMV, EBV and SARS-CoV-2, with TCRs annotated for multiple antigens excluded. Through fastp at Q25 and MiXCR, TCRdb rebuilt clones from the public reads, retaining in-frame beta chains. Entries that share a CDR3 protein sequence are merged under the most common genes and DNA. TCRdb, rather than the study authors, made the V and J calls. A total of tens of thousands of distinct CDR3 sequences appear in this sample, around 12% of them only once. Of the sample, around 2.8% is held by the ten largest clones.

The sequenced sample was whole blood, obtained at baseline. The TCR sequence derives from an adult who was a healthcare worker with PCR-confirmed SARS-CoV-2 infection or an uninfected control (not recorded which). The chain was built from TRBV19 and TRBJ2-1, with no D gene named confidently. The CDR3 in this case is CASSTAQLTYNEQFF. The sequenced DNA is TGTGCCAGTAGTACTGCCCAACTGACCTACAATGAGCAGTTCTTC. With the portions outside the CDR3 filled from the reference TRBV19 and TRBJ2-1 genes, the complete variable region becomes DGGITQSPKYLFRKEGQNVTLSCEQNLNHDAMYWYRQDPGQGLRLIYYSQIVNDFQKGDIAEGYSVSREKKESFPLTVTSAQKNPTAFYLCASSTAQLTYNEQFFGPGTRLTVL.